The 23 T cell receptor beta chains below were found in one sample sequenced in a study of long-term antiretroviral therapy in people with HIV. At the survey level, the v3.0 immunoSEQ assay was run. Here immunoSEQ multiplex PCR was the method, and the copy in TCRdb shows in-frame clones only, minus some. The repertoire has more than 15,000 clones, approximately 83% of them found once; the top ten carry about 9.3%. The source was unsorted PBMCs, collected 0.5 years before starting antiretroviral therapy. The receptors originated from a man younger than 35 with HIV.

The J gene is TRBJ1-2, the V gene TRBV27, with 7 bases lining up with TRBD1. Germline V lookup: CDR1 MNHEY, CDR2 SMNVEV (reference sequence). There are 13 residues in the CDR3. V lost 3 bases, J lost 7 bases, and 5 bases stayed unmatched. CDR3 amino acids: CASSFDRVAGYTF. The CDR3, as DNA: TGTGCCAGCAGTTTTGACAGGGTCGCTGGCTACACCTTC.

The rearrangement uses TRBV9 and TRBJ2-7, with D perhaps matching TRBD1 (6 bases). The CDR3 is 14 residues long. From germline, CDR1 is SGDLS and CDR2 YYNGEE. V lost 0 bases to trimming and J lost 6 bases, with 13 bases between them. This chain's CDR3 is CASSVDRVEAEQYF. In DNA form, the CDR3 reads TGTGCCAGCAGCGTAGACAGGGTGGAGGCCGAGCAGTACTTC.

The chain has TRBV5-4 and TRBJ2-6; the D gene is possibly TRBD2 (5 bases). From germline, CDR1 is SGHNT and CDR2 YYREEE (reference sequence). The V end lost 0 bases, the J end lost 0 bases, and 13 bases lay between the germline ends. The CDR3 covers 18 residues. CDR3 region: CASSLVGVYTSGANVLTF. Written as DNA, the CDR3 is TGTGCCAGCAGCTTGGTCGGGGTATACACCTCTGGGGCCAACGTCCTGACTTTC.

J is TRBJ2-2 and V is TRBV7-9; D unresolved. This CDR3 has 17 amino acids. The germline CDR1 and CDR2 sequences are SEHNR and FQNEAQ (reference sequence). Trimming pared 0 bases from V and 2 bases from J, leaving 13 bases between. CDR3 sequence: CASSLALRTVNTGELFF. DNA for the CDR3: TGTGCCAGCAGCTTAGCGCTAAGGACGGTTAACACCGGGGAGCTGTTTTTT.

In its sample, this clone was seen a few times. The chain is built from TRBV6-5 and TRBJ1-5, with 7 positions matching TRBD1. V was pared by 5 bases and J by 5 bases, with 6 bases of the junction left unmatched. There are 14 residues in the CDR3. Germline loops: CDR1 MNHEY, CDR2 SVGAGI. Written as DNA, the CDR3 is TGTGCCAGCAGTCCGACAGGGCCCCATCAGCCCCAGCATTTT. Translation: CASSPTGPHQPQHF.

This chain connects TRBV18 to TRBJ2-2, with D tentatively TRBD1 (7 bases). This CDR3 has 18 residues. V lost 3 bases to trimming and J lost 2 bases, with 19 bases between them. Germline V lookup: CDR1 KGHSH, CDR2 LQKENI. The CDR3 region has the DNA TGTGCCAGCTCACCCCCCGGCGCAGGGGGGCCTAACACCGGGGAGCTGTTTTTT. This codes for CASSPPGAGGPNTGELFF.

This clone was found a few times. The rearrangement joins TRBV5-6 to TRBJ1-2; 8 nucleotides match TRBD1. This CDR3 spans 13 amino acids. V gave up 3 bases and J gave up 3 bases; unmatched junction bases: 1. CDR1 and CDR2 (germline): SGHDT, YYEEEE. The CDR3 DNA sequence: TGTGCCAGCAGCTCGGACAGGGACTATGGCTACACCTTC. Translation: CASSSDRDYGYTF. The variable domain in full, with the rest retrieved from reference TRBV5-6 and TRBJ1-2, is DAGVTQSPTHLIKTRGQQVTLRCSPKSGHDTVSWYQQALGQGPQFIFQYYEEEERQRGNFPDRFSGHQFPNYSSELNVNALLLGDSALYLCASSSDRDYGYTFGSGTRLTVV.

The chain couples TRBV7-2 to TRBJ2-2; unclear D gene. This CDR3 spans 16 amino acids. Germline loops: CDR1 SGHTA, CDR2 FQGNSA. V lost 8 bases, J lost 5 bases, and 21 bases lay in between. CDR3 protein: CASSPLVGFITGELFF. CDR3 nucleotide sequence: TGTGCCAGCTCCCCTTTGGTAGGATTTATAACCGGGGAGCTGTTTTTT.

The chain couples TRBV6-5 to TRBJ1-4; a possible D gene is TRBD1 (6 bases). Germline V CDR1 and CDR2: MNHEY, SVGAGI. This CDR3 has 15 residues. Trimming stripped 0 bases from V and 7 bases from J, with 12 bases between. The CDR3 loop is CASSYSGGEGEKLFF. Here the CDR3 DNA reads TGTGCCAGCAGTTACTCGGGGGGCGAAGGTGAAAAACTGTTTTTT.

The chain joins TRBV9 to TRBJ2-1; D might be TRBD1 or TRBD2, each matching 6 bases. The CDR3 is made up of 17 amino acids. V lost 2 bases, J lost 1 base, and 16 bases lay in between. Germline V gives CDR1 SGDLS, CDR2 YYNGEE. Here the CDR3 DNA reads TGTGCCAGCAGCGTTAGGGGCGGGACACCTTCCTACAATGAGCAGTTCTTC. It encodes CASSVRGGTPSYNEQFF.

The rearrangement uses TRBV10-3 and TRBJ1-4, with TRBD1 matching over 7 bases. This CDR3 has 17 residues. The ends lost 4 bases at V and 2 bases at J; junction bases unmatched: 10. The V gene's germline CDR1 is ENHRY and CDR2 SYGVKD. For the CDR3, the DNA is TGTGCCATCAGTGCAACCACCAGGGGGAGGACTAATGAAAAACTGTTTTTT. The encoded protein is CAISATTRGRTNEKLFF.

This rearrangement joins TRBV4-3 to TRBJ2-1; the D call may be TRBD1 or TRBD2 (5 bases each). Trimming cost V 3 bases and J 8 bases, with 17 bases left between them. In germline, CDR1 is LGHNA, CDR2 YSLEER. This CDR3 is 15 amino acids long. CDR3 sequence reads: CASSHARGLRDEQFF. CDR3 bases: TGCGCCAGCAGCCACGCCCGGGGCCTGAGGGATGAGCAGTTCTTC.

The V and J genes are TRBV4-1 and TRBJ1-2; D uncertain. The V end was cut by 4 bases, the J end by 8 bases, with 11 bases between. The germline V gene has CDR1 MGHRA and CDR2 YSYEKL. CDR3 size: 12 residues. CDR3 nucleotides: TGCGCCAGCAGCCCCCCGGCGGGCGGCTACACCTTC. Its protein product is CASSPPAGGYTF.

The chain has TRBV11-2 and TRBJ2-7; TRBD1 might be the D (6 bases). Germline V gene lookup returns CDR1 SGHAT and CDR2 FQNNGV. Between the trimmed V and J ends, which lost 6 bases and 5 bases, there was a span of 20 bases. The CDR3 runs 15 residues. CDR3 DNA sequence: TGTGCCAGCAGGGAGGAGAGCCACAGGGCCGACGAGCAGTACTTC. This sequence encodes CASREESHRADEQYF.

The CDR3 loop reads CASSPRRRETQYF. The DNA for the CDR3 is TGTGCCAGCAGCCCCCGCAGGAGGGAGACCCAGTACTTC. The chain carries TRBV5-6 and TRBJ2-5; perhaps TRBD2 as D (5 bases). The V end lost 4 bases, the J end lost 5 bases, and 12 bases lay between the germline ends. The CDR3 is 13 residues long. CDR1 is SGHDT and CDR2 is YYEEEE in the germline V gene.

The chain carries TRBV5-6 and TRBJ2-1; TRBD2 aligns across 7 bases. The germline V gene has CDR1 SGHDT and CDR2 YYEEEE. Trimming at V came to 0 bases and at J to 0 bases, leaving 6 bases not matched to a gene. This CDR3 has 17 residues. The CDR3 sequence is CASSLGLALSSYNEQFF. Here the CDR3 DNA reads TGTGCCAGCAGCTTGGGACTAGCACTCAGCTCCTACAATGAGCAGTTCTTC. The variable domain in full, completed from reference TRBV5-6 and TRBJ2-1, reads DAGVTQSPTHLIKTRGQQVTLRCSPKSGHDTVSWYQQALGQGPQFIFQYYEEEERQRGNFPDRFSGHQFPNYSSELNVNALLLGDSALYLCASSLGLALSSYNEQFFGPGTRLTVL.

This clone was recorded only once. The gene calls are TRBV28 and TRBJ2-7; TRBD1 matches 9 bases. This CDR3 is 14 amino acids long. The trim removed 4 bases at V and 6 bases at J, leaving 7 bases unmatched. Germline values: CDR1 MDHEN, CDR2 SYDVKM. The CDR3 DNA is TGTGCCAGCAGTTCACTGACAGGGGGAAGCGAGCAGTACTTC. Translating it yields CASSSLTGGSEQYF.

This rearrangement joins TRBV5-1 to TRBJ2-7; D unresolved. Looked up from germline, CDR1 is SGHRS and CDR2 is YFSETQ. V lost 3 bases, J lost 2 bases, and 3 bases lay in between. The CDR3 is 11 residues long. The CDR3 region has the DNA TGCGCCAGCAGCTCCCCCTACGAGCAGTACTTC. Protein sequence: CASSSPYEQYF. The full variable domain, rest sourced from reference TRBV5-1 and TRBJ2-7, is KAGVTQTPRYLIKTRGQQVTLSCSPISGHRSVSWYQQTPGQGLQFLFEYFSETQRNKGNFPGRFSGRQFSNSRSEMNVSTLELGDSALYLCASSSPYEQYFGPGTRLTVT.

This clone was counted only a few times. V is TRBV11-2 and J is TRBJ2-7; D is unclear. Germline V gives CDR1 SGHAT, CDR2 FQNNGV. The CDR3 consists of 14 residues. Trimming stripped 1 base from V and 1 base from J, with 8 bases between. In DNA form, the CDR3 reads TGTGCCAGCAGCTTAGTAAGGGAATCCTACGAGCAGTACTTC. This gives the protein CASSLVRESYEQYF.

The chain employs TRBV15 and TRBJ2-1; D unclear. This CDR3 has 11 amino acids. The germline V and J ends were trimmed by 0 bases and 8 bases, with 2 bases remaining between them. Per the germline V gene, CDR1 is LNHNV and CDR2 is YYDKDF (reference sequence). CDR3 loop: CATSREDEQFF. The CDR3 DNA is TGTGCCACCAGCAGAGAGGATGAGCAGTTCTTC. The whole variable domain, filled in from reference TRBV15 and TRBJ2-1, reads DAMVIQNPRYQVTQFGKPVTLSCSQTLNHNVMYWYQQKSSQAPKLLFHYYDKDFNNEADTPDNFQSRRPNTSFCFLDIRSPGLGDTAMYLCATSREDEQFFGPGTRLTVL.

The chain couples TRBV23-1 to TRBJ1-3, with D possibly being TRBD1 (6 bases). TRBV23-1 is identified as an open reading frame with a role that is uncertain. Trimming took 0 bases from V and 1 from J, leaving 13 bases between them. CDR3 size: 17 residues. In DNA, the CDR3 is TGCGCCAGCAGTCAATCGGAAAAGGGGGGATCTGGAAACACCATATATTTT. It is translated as CASSQSEKGGSGNTIYF.

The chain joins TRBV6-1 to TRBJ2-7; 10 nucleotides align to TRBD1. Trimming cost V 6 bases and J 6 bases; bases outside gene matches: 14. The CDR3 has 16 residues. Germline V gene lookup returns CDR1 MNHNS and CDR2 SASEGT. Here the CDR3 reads CASSEPLGQGPSEQYF. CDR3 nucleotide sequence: TGTGCCAGCAGCGAACCTTTGGGACAGGGGCCCTCCGAGCAGTACTTC.

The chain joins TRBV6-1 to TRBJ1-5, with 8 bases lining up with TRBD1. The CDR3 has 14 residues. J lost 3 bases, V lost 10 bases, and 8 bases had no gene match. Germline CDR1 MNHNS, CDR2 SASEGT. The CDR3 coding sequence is TGTGCCACCTGGGACAGGTTTCACAATCAGCCCCAGCATTTT. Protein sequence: CATWDRFHNQPQHF.